Each of the 12 T cell receptor beta chains below was sequenced from the same sample in a study of cytomegalovirus exposure and HLA in healthy donors. Primers for the PCR totalled 60 Vbeta and 13 Jbeta. Produced via immunoSEQ multiplex PCR; TCRdb's table is partial and in-frame only. The sample yields approximately 200,000 clones, around 81% seen once. Sequenced input: PBMCs. The source is a woman under 30 in good health and CMV-seropositive.

The rearrangement joins TRBV4-1 to TRBJ2-1; 9 bases match TRBD2. The V gene end was trimmed by 2 bases and the J gene end by 5 bases; junction bases not matched to a gene: 4. Germline V gives CDR1 MGHRA, CDR2 YSYEKL. The CDR3 consists of 15 residues. DNA for the CDR3: TGCGCCAGCAGCCAACAGGCGGGGGGGAACAATGAGCAGTTCTTC. It codes for CASSQQAGGNNEQFF.

This clone was observed once. The gene calls are TRBV7-6 and TRBJ2-5; D is possibly TRBD2 (6 bases). The end of the DNA is better explained by TRBJ2-7, so the J call may be wrong. The CDR3 length is 16 residues. The germline V gene has CDR1 SGHVS and CDR2 FNYEAQ. The CDR3 DNA is TGTGCCAGCAGCCCACCTCCCGCGGGAAGCTCGGTCGAGCAGTACTTC. This translates into CASSPPPAGSSVEQYF.

The rearrangement uses TRBV5-1 and TRBJ1-2, with D tentatively TRBD1 (5 bases). Germline CDR1 SGHRS, CDR2 YFSETQ. The CDR3 loop spans 15 amino acids. The V end lost 0 bases, the J end lost 8 bases, and 17 bases lay between the germline ends. The CDR3 DNA follows: TGCGCCAGCAGCTTGGTGTCAGATCAGGGAAGCGGCTACACCTTC. This translates into CASSLVSDQGSGYTF.

The count of this clone is one. V usage is TRBV6-5 and J usage is TRBJ2-3; D may be TRBD2 (7 bases). Germline loops: CDR1 MNHEY, CDR2 SVGAGI. The CDR3 consists of 15 residues. V lost 3 bases and J lost 5, with 15 bases in between. In DNA form, the CDR3 reads TGTGCCAGCAGTTATGGACGGGGGGCCGGAGATACGCAGTATTTT. This gives the protein CASSYGRGAGDTQYF.

The chain links TRBV19 to TRBJ2-5, with 8 bases identical to TRBD1. This CDR3 contains 13 residues. The trim removed 6 bases at V and 5 bases at J, leaving 5 bases unmatched. The germline gives CDR1 LNHDA, CDR2 SQIVND (reference sequence). The CDR3: CASRTGAEETQYF. CDR3 DNA sequence: TGTGCCAGTAGGACAGGGGCGGAGGAGACCCAGTACTTC.

This rearrangement joins TRBV9 to TRBJ1-2, with TRBD1 matching over 11 bases. This CDR3 has 14 amino acids. Per germline, CDR1 SGDLS and CDR2 YYNGEE. V was clipped by 6 bases and J by 3 bases; unmatched bases: 4. The CDR3 loop is CASTRGQGDYGYTF. As DNA, the CDR3 is TGTGCCAGCACCCGGGGACAGGGGGACTATGGCTACACCTTC.

V and J are TRBV2 and TRBJ1-1; D might be TRBD1 (6 bases). The germline V gene has CDR1 SNHLY and CDR2 FYNNEI. The CDR3 totals 14 residues. V lost 5 bases and J lost 4, with 14 bases in between. CDR3 sequence: CASSPQGPGTEAFF. In DNA form, the CDR3 reads TGTGCCAGCAGTCCACAGGGACCGGGCACTGAAGCTTTCTTT.

CDR3 DNA sequence: TGTGCCAGCAGCCGAGGGGGTTTTGCCTACGAGCAGTACTTC. It yields the protein CASSRGGFAYEQYF. V gene TRBV6-5 combines with J gene TRBJ2-7; weak D call: TRBD1 (6 bases). Germline CDR1 and CDR2: MNHEY and SVGAGI. CDR3 length: 14 residues. V was pared by 6 bases and J by 2 bases, with 14 bases between.

V gene TRBV4-1 combines with J gene TRBJ1-1; D call uncertain. Trimming removed 2 bases at V and 1 base at J, with 8 bases between. CDR1 and CDR2 from the germline V gene are MGHRA and YSYEKL. This CDR3 region has 14 residues. CDR3 DNA sequence: TGCGCCAGCAGCCAACCCTCAGGGAACACTGAAGCTTTCTTT. Amino acids: CASSQPSGNTEAFF.

This clone was seen more than once but under ten times. The V and J genes are TRBV27 and TRBJ2-7; maybe TRBD2 (7 bases). The CDR3 has 15 amino acids. CDR1 is MNHEY and CDR2 is SMNVEV in the germline V gene (reference sequence). V gave up 4 bases and J gave up 2 bases, with 15 bases separating them. The CDR3 here is CASSWGGGGAYEQYF. For the CDR3, the DNA is TGTGCCAGCAGTTGGGGTGGGGGGGGCGCCTACGAGCAGTACTTC.

The CDR3 sequence: CASSSAPTGAEGYTF. The CDR3, as DNA: TGTGCCAGCAGCTCGGCTCCTACAGGGGCGGAGGGCTACACCTTC. The J gene is TRBJ1-2, the V gene TRBV5-4; 7 bases line up with TRBD1. In germline, CDR1 is SGHNT, CDR2 YYREEE (reference sequence). The J segment lost 8 bases and the V segment lost 3 bases, leaving 13 bases of the junction unmatched. CDR3 length: 15 amino acids.

CDR3 sequence (DNA): TGTGCCACCGGTAGAGAGACCCAGTACTTC. As protein: CATGRETQYF. The V gene is TRBV6-1, the J gene TRBJ2-5; D gene uncertain. Germline V gene sequence: CDR1 MNHNS, CDR2 SASEGT. This CDR3 contains 10 residues. The germline V and J ends were trimmed by 10 bases and 4 bases, with 7 bases remaining between them.